The entry below gives a single T cell receptor (beta chain) sequence along with its context. The sample comes from a study of shared T cell receptors in the human thymus. The CDR3 is made up of 14 amino acids. V gave up 7 bases and J gave up 1 base, with 12 bases separating them. Germline V CDR1 and CDR2: MDHEN, SYDVKM. The data were produced by immunoSEQ multiplex PCR, yet TCRdb's version contains in-frame clones alone and is incomplete. The sample has approximately 400,000 clones, over 90% seen once; the top ten hold about 0.02%. The sequence came from a human donor. The specimen was thymocytes. This chain links TRBV28 with TRBJ2-3; possibly TRBD1 or TRBD2 for D (5 bases each). The CDR3 spells CASIPGPGTDTQYF. The CDR3 coding sequence is TGTGCCAGCATTCCGGGACCAGGCACAGATACGCAGTATTTT. The complete variable domain, with remaining parts taken from reference TRBV28 and TRBJ2-3, reads DVKVTQSSRYLVKRTGEKVFLECVQDMDHENMFWYRQDPGLGLRLIYFSYDVKMKEKGDIPEGYSVSREKKERFSLILESASTNQTSMYLCASIPGPGTDTQYFGPGTRLTVL.